These 2 T cell receptor beta chains were all obtained from the same sample, sequenced in a study of T cell responses to AZD1222 COVID-19 vaccine. The method was immunoSEQ multiplex PCR; TCRdb's version includes in-frame clones alone and lacks a portion of them. The profile shows some 190,000 clones, around 90% of them singletons. The specimen was peripheral blood, collected 28 days after the second AZD1222 dose. The source of these receptors is an adult who received the AZD1222 COVID-19 vaccine.

The V and J genes are TRBV24-1 and TRBJ1-5; D possibly corresponds to TRBD1 (5 bases). This CDR3 contains 17 residues. Germline V gene sequence: CDR1 KGHDR, CDR2 SFDVKD. The V end was cut by 0 bases, the J end by 0 bases, with 11 bases between. CDR3 sequence (DNA): TGTGCCACCAGTGATTTGCTTAACAGGTATAGCAATCAGCCCCAGCATTTT. It codes for CATSDLLNRYSNQPQHF.

V and J are TRBV28 and TRBJ2-2, with TRBD1 matching over 9 bases. V trimming: 1 base; J trimming: 6 bases; junction bases outside the gene matches: 6. The CDR3 sequence is 16 residues long. The germline CDR1 and CDR2 sequences are MDHEN and SYDVKM. CDR3 loop: CASSLYGTGYAGELFF. In nucleotides, the CDR3 is TGTGCCAGCAGTTTATATGGGACAGGGTATGCCGGGGAGCTGTTTTTT.